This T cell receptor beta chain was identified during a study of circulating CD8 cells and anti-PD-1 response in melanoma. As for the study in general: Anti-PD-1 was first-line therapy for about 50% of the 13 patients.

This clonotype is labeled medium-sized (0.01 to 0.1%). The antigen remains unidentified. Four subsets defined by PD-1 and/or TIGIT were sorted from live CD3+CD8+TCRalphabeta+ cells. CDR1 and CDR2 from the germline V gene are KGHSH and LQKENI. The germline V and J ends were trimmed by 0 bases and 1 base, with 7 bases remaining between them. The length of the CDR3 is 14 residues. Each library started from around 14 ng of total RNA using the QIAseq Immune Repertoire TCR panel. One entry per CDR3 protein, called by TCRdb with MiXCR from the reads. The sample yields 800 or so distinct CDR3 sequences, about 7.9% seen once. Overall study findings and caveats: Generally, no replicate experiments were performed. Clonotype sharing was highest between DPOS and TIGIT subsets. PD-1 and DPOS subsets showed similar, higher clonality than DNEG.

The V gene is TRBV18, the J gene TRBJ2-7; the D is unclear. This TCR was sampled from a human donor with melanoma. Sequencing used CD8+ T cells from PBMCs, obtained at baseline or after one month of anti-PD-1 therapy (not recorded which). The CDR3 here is CASSPPAESYEQYF. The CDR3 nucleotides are TGTGCCAGCTCACCACCAGCAGAGTCCTACGAGCAGTACTTC.